Following are 10 T cell receptor beta chains from one sample sequenced in a study of T-cell memory formation after mild COVID-19. TCRdb recomputed calls from the 5' RACE reads with MiXCR, one row per CDR3 protein. The sample records hundreds of thousands of distinct CDR3 sequences, roughly 15% being singletons. The sequenced sample was PBMCs or a T cell subset sorted from them (not recorded which). Receptors originate from a man in his late teens or twenties who had mild COVID-19 (a few samples of this study predate the infection). Cell type and time point are not known.

This clonotype was seen only a few times. At one boundary the junction diverges from the germline segment, which might be a read error. This chain connects TRBV6-5 to TRBJ1-6; the D gene is possibly TRBD1 (5 bases). The CDR3 runs 12 residues. CDR1 is MNHEY and CDR2 is SVGAGI in the germline V gene. CDR3 in DNA: TGTGCCAGCAGTGGTACGGGACGGCGGAAATGGTTT. This codes for CASSGTGRRKWF.

This clonotype was counted only a few times. This rearrangement joins TRBV9 to TRBJ1-4; D gene uncertain. Trimming took off 3 bases at V and 0 bases at J, with 12 bases between the two ends. Per the germline V gene, CDR1 is SGDLS and CDR2 is YYNGEE. The CDR3 contains 16 residues. The CDR3 loop is CASSARQTATNEKLFF. For the CDR3, the DNA is TGTGCCAGCAGCGCCCGTCAGACGGCAACTAATGAAAAACTGTTTTTT.

CDR3 DNA sequence: TGTGCCAGCAGCCAAGGAGCGGTTTACGAGCAGTACTTC. Its translation is CASSQGAVYEQYF. This sequence joins TRBV3-1 and TRBJ2-7; possible D gene TRBD2, 5 bases. V shed 1 base and J shed 4 bases, with 8 bases lying between them. CDR1 and CDR2 (germline): LGHDT, YNNKEL (reference sequence). The CDR3 is 13 residues long.

The V and J genes are TRBV4-3 and TRBJ2-7, with a tentative D call TRBD2 (6 bases). The V end lost 4 bases, the J end lost 5 bases, and 24 bases lay between the germline ends. Germline-derived CDR1 and CDR2 are LGHNA and YSLEER. The CDR3 loop spans 17 amino acids. The CDR3: CASSLKHRDSLGDEQYF. The CDR3 DNA sequence: TGCGCCAGCAGCCTAAAGCACCGGGACTCGCTCGGGGACGAGCAGTACTTC.

This clonotype was detected a few times. The genes are TRBV6-2 or TRBV6-3 and TRBJ2-7; maybe TRBD2 (6 bases). This CDR3 spans 14 amino acids. Germline loops: CDR1 MNHEY, CDR2 SVGEGT. V lost 6 bases and J lost 3, with 15 bases in between. The CDR3, as DNA: TGTGCCAGCAGCCCGCCGGGACTCTTCTACGAGCAGTACTTC. Its protein is CASSPPGLFYEQYF.

The chain is built from TRBV7-8 and TRBJ2-7, with 7 bases lining up with TRBD1. This CDR3 comprises 16 residues. J lost 2 bases, V lost 5 bases, and 12 bases had no gene match. Per the germline V gene, CDR1 is SGHVS and CDR2 is FQNEAQ. The CDR3 loop reads CASSVYRGEGTYEQYF. DNA of the CDR3: TGTGCCAGCAGCGTCTACAGGGGTGAAGGAACCTACGAGCAGTACTTC. The whole variable domain, remainder taken from reference TRBV7-8 and TRBJ2-7, is GAGVSQSPRYKVAKRGQDVALRCDPISGHVSLFWYQQALGQGPEFLTYFQNEAQLDKSGLPSDRFFAERPEGSVSTLKIQRTQQEDSAVYLCASSVYRGEGTYEQYFGPGTRLTVT.

The rearrangement uses TRBV2 and TRBJ2-1, with 8 bases matching TRBD2. CDR3 length equals 16 residues. Germline V gene sequence: CDR1 SNHLY, CDR2 FYNNEI. The V and J ends lost 8 bases and 5 bases, in that order; junction bases with no gene match: 14. The CDR3 DNA reads as TGTGCCAGCCCACCCGGGACTAGGTTCCACGACAATGAGCAGTTCTTC. It yields the protein CASPPGTRFHDNEQFF. The full variable domain, its missing parts supplied by reference TRBV2 and TRBJ2-1, is EPEVTQTPSHQVTQMGQEVILRCVPISNHLYFYWYRQILGQKVEFLVSFYNNEISEKSEIFDDQFSVERPDGSNFTLKIRSTKLEDSAMYFCASPPGTRFHDNEQFFGPGTRLTVL.

The chain recombines TRBV30 with TRBJ2-3; TRBD2 is a possible D gene (6 bases). The CDR3 loop spans 14 amino acids. V was pared by 2 bases and J by 3 bases, with 12 bases between. CDR1 GTSNPN and CDR2 SVGIG come from the germline V gene (reference sequence). The CDR3 sequence is CAWSTWGTTDTQYF. CDR3 bases: TGTGCCTGGAGTACATGGGGGACTACAGATACGCAGTATTTT.

This clonotype has just a few counts. The gene calls are TRBV11-3 and TRBJ2-7; no definite D call. This CDR3 contains 12 residues. V shed 5 bases and J shed 6 bases, with 11 bases lying between them. Per germline, CDR1 SGHNT and CDR2 YENEEA. In DNA form, the CDR3 reads TGTGCCAGCAGCCGGAAGGGTGGCGAGCAGTACGTC. It yields the protein CASSRKGGEQYV.

V is TRBV12-3 or TRBV12-4 and J is TRBJ1-2; no clear D. V shed 5 bases and J shed 8 bases, with 12 bases lying between them. CDR3 length: 12 residues. CDR3 in amino acids: CASSPWTGGYTF. CDR3 nucleotide sequence: TGTGCCAGCAGTCCTTGGACGGGGGGCTACACCTTC.